Each of the 20 T cell receptor beta chains below was sequenced from the same sample in a study of blood T cell repertoires in COVID-19. Assay: immunoSEQ multiplex PCR; the TCRdb copy retains only in-frame clones and omits some. This sample has approximately 300,000 clones, with just over 85% found just once. The sequenced material came from PBMCs or T cells enriched from blood (not recorded which). Receptor source: a woman aged 18 to 35 who had recovered from COVID-19.

The chain couples TRBV7-2 to TRBJ2-7; a weak D match, TRBD1 (6 bases). The CDR3 sequence is 16 residues long. In germline, CDR1 is SGHTA, CDR2 FQGNSA. V lost 5 bases and J lost 2, with 19 bases in between. The CDR3 spells CASSRPPGQGTYEQYF. DNA of the CDR3: TGTGCCAGCAGCCGTCCTCCGGGACAAGGTACCTACGAGCAGTACTTC.

The CDR3 DNA sequence: TGTGCCAGCAAAGCTAGCGGGGGGGCCGGGGAGACCCAGTACTTC. It translates to CASKASGGAGETQYF. The V gene is TRBV27, the J gene TRBJ2-5; 12 bases agree with TRBD2. Trimming removed 7 bases from V and 5 bases from J; junction bases left unmatched: 8. The CDR3 loop spans 15 amino acids. Germline V gene lookup returns CDR1 MNHEY and CDR2 SMNVEV (reference sequence).

The V call is TRBV21-1, the J call TRBJ1-4; TRBD1 reflects the table's D call only, with no check against the DNA. TRBV21-1 is described as a pseudogene. CDR3 length: 13 residues. CDR3 protein: CASKGDNHEKLFF. The CDR3 bases are TGTGCCAGCAAGGGGGACAACCATGAAAAACTGTTTTTT.

V and J are TRBV10-3 and TRBJ2-2; a weak D match, TRBD2 (6 bases). This CDR3 spans 15 amino acids. Trimming took off 6 bases at V and 0 bases at J, with 11 bases between the two ends. Germline V gene sequence: CDR1 ENHRY, CDR2 SYGVKD. This chain's CDR3 is CAISPGSPNTGELFF. The DNA of the CDR3 is TGTGCCATCAGCCCCGGGAGCCCGAACACCGGGGAGCTGTTTTTT.

This chain joins TRBV13 and TRBJ1-2; D call uncertain. The V and J ends lost 5 bases and 8 bases respectively, with 21 bases between them. There are 15 residues in the CDR3. Germline V gives CDR1 PRHDT, CDR2 FYEKMQ (reference sequence). In DNA, the CDR3 is TGTGCCAGCAGCCCTCCCGGACTTTCTGACTTAGGCTACACCTTC. Its translation: CASSPPGLSDLGYTF.

This clone appeared once. This rearrangement joins TRBV15 to TRBJ2-7, with D unresolved. V was cut by 6 bases and J by 0 bases, with 12 bases left in between. The CDR3 is 14 amino acids. CDR1 and CDR2 from the germline V gene are LNHNV and YYDKDF (reference sequence). In DNA form, the CDR3 reads TGTGCCACCAGTCCCGATCTACGCTCCTACGAGCAGTACTTC. Encoded protein: CATSPDLRSYEQYF.

The rearrangement joins TRBV11-2 to TRBJ1-2; D may be TRBD1 (6 bases). CDR1 is SGHAT and CDR2 is FQNNGV in the germline V gene. This CDR3 spans 15 amino acids. The V end lost 1 base, the J end lost 4 bases, and 13 bases lay between the germline ends. The CDR3 DNA sequence: TGTGCCAGCAGCTTAGGGACAGCTCCTGTCTATGGCTACACCTTC. Its protein product is CASSLGTAPVYGYTF.

The J gene is TRBJ1-2, the V gene TRBV29-1, with TRBD1 as a possible D gene (5 bases). With 4 bases removed from V and 2 bases from J, the gap between germline ends came to 5 bases. CDR1 is SQVTM, CDR2 ANQGSEA, per germline. The CDR3 loop spans 11 amino acids. CDR3 coding DNA: TGCAGCGTTGCAGGGAACTATGGCTACACCTTC. It encodes CSVAGNYGYTF.

The rearrangement joins TRBV4-1 to TRBJ2-1, with 7 bases fitting TRBD1. With V trimmed by 0 bases and J by 9 bases, 11 bases remained unmatched. Germline V gene lookup returns CDR1 MGHRA and CDR2 YSYEKL. The CDR3 is 16 amino acids. CDR3 in amino acids: CASSQEQSGGFSEQFF. The DNA of the CDR3 is TGCGCCAGCAGCCAAGAGCAGTCAGGGGGTTTTAGTGAGCAGTTCTTC.

The chain links TRBV5-4 to TRBJ2-3; 10 positions match TRBD2. After removal of 5 bases from V and 4 bases from J, the junction contained 10 bases not matched to a gene. This CDR3 region has 16 residues. The germline CDR1 and CDR2 sequences are SGHNT and YYREEE (reference sequence). The CDR3 region has the DNA TGTGCCAGCAGTAACCCTAGCGGGAGTAAAGCAGATACGCAGTATTTT. As protein: CASSNPSGSKADTQYF.

This clone was detected once. The J gene is TRBJ2-1, the V gene TRBV28; D ambiguous. The germline V and J ends were trimmed by 4 bases and 8 bases, with 9 bases remaining between them. The germline CDR1 and CDR2 sequences are MDHEN and SYDVKM. This CDR3 region has 12 residues. CDR3 sequence reads: CASSSPNYEQFF. In nucleotides, the CDR3 is TGTGCCAGCAGTTCCCCCAATTATGAGCAGTTCTTC.

The rearrangement links TRBV4-1 to TRBJ1-1; tentative D call: TRBD1 (5 bases). Deletions cut 3 bases from V and 1 base from J, with 18 bases between. The CDR3 contains 17 residues. Per the germline V gene, CDR1 is MGHRA and CDR2 is YSYEKL. The CDR3 bases are TGCGCCAGCAGCCATGGGGGGACGCCCAGGGCGAACACTGAAGCTTTCTTT. It encodes CASSHGGTPRANTEAFF.

This clone was observed once. The chain combines TRBV11-2 with TRBJ2-7; D unresolved. Germline V CDR1 and CDR2: SGHAT, FQNNGV. V shed 3 bases and J shed 6 bases, with 9 bases lying between them. The CDR3 consists of 12 residues. The CDR3 is CASSFASSEQYF. CDR3 bases: TGTGCCAGCAGCTTTGCTAGTAGCGAGCAGTACTTC.

The chain is built from TRBV6-5 and TRBJ2-1, with TRBD1 identical over 11 bases. Per germline, CDR1 MNHEY and CDR2 SVGAGI. This CDR3 contains 13 residues. In nucleotides, the CDR3 is TGTGCAGCCGGGACAGGGGGCTACAATGAGCAGTTCTTC. As protein: CAAGTGGYNEQFF.

The chain links TRBV30 to TRBJ2-3; 8 positions match TRBD2. V shed 6 bases, J shed 1 base, and the junction held 9 bases outside the gene matches. This CDR3 comprises 15 residues. Germline loops: CDR1 GTSNPN, CDR2 SVGIG (reference sequence). The CDR3 sequence is CACQSGRRGTDTQYF. CDR3 nucleotides: TGTGCCTGCCAAAGCGGGAGACGGGGCACAGATACGCAGTATTTT.

This CDR3 is CASSVEQNYGYTF. The CDR3 DNA sequence: TGTGCCAGCAGCGTAGAACAGAACTATGGCTACACCTTC. The rearrangement links TRBV9 to TRBJ1-2; D is ambiguous. The CDR3 is 13 amino acids. V was clipped by 0 bases and J by 2 bases, with 5 bases between them. Germline V gene data show CDR1 as SGDLS and CDR2 as YYNGEE.

In this sample, this clone turned up once. V is TRBV19 and J is TRBJ2-5; 8 bases are shared with TRBD2. The length of the CDR3 is 16 residues. The germline CDR1 and CDR2 sequences are LNHDA and SQIVND (reference sequence). The junction had 11 bases not matched to a gene; V was cut back by 5 bases and J by 3 bases. DNA of the CDR3: TGTGCCAGTAGTTTGGATCATCGGGGGGGAGAAGAGACCCAGTACTTC. Encoded protein: CASSLDHRGGEETQYF.

The chain carries TRBV11-2 and TRBJ2-1, with TRBD2 matching 11 bases. Trimming at V came to 4 bases and at J to 9 bases, leaving 5 bases not matched to a gene. CDR3 length equals 14 residues. Per the germline V gene, CDR1 is SGHAT and CDR2 is FQNNGV. CDR3 coding DNA: TGTGCCAGCAGCTATACTAGCGGGAGAATTGAGCAGTTCTTC. Its protein is CASSYTSGRIEQFF.

This clone has a single count. This rearrangement joins TRBV4-1 to TRBJ1-6; TRBD1 agrees at 7 bases. Germline lookup yields CDR1 MGHRA and CDR2 YSYEKL. CDR3 length equals 15 residues. The V and J ends lost 6 bases and 5 bases, in that order; junction bases with no gene match: 7. The CDR3 sequence is CASSRKDRDNSPLHF. The CDR3 DNA follows: TGCGCCAGCAGTCGGAAAGACAGGGATAATTCACCCCTCCACTTT.

The chain uses TRBV7-9 and TRBJ2-5, with 7 bases that match TRBD2. Per the germline V gene, CDR1 is SEHNR and CDR2 is FQNEAQ (reference sequence). The length of the CDR3 is 14 residues. V was pared by 5 bases and J by 4 bases, with 7 bases of the junction left unmatched. This CDR3 reads CASSPRLAGETQYF. CDR3 nucleotide sequence: TGTGCCAGCAGCCCTAGACTAGCAGGAGAGACCCAGTACTTC.